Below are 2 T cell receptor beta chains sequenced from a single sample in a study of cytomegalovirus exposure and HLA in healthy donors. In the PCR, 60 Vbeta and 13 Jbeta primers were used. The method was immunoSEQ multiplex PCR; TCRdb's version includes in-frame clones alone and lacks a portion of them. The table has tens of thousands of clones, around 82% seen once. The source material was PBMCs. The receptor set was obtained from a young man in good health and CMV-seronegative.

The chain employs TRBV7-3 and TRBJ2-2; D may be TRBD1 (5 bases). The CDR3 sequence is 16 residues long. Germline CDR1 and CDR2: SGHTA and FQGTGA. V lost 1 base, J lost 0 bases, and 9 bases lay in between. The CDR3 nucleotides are TGTGCCAGCAGCTTAAGGGGCGGACCGAACACCGGGGAGCTGTTTTTT. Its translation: CASSLRGGPNTGELFF. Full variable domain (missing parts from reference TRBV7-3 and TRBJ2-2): GAGVSQTPSNKVTEKGKYVELRCDPISGHTALYWYRQSLGQGPEFLIYFQGTGAADDSGLPNDRFFAVRPEGSVSTLKIQRTERGDSAVYLCASSLRGGPNTGELFFGEGSRLTVL.

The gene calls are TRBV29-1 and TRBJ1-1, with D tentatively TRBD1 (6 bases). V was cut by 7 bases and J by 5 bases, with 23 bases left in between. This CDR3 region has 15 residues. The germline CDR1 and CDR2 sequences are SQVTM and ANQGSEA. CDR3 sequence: CSAGPAGLGGTEAFF. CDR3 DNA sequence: TGCAGCGCCGGCCCCGCGGGCCTAGGGGGAACTGAAGCTTTCTTT. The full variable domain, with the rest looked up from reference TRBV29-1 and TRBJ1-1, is SAVISQKPSRDICQRGTSLTIQCQVDSQVTMMFWYRQQPGQSLTLIATANQGSEATYESGFVIDKFPISRPNLTFSTLTVSNMSPEDSSIYLCSAGPAGLGGTEAFFGQGTRLTVV.